This is a list of T cell receptor beta chains from one sample in a study of regulatory T cells in long-lasting Graves disease. Using its own MiXCR run on the multiplex PCR reads, TCRdb lists one record per CDR3 protein. The data contain approximately 470,000 distinct CDR3 sequences, about 16% of them seen just once; the ten biggest clones take up over 9%. The same specimen was also included in a second study, on T cells in Graves' hyperthyroidism and ophthalmopathy.

Sequencing was performed on peripheral blood mononuclear cells (PBMCs), taken at new diagnosis, from a patient treated with antithyroid drugs. Receptors were obtained from a man between 40 and 49 years old with Graves disease. Each CDR3 is given with its conserved first and last residue. Fields, in order: clone size, J gene, V gene, D gene, CDR3 DNA, CDR3 protein. A D gene is named only where the DNA matches it firmly. Only part of the rows carry a size: once, few, many, or a class if the clone is expanded.

clone_size: many
j_call: TRBJ2-1
v_call: TRBV7-3
d_call: TRBD2
cdr3_nt: TGTGCCAGCAGCTATGCACTAGCGGGAGAGGAGGGTGAGCAGTTCTTC
cdr3_aa: CASSYALAGEEGEQFF

clone_size: many
j_call: TRBJ1-2
v_call: TRBV28
d_call: TRBD1
cdr3_nt: TGTGCCAGCAGTACCGGGACAGTTAACTATGGCTACACCTTC
cdr3_aa: CASSTGTVNYGYTF

clone_size: many
j_call: TRBJ2-7
v_call: TRBV2
d_call: NA
cdr3_nt: TGTGCCAGCTTCGGAGGGACCTACTACGAGCAGTACTTC
cdr3_aa: CASFGGTYYEQYF

clone_size: many
j_call: TRBJ2-1
v_call: TRBV11-2
d_call: NA
cdr3_nt: TGTGCCAGCAGCTTAGAGGTCGCGGGTGAGCAGTTCTTC
cdr3_aa: CASSLEVAGEQFF

clone_size: many
j_call: TRBJ2-4
v_call: TRBV12-3/TRBV12-4
d_call: TRBD2
cdr3_nt: TGTGCCAGCAGTTTCGGGACTAGCGGGAGAGGGGACATTCAGTACTTC
cdr3_aa: CASSFGTSGRGDIQYF

clone_size: NA
j_call: TRBJ2-2
v_call: TRBV27
d_call: NA
cdr3_nt: TGTGCCAGCAGTTTTTCCTTCCTATACACCGGGGAGCTGTTTTTT
cdr3_aa: CASSFSFLYTGELFF

clone_size: many
j_call: TRBJ2-1
v_call: TRBV28
d_call: TRBD2
cdr3_nt: TGTGCCAGCAGTTCCTGGACTAGCGGGAGTTATTCCTACAATGAGCAGTTCTTC
cdr3_aa: CASSSWTSGSYSYNEQFF

clone_size: many
j_call: TRBJ2-7
v_call: TRBV6-1
d_call: NA
cdr3_nt: TGTGCCAGCAGTCAAGGGGACAACTACGAGCAGTACTTC
cdr3_aa: CASSQGDNYEQYF

clone_size: few
j_call: TRBJ2-2
v_call: TRBV5-1
d_call: NA
cdr3_nt: TGCGCCAGCAGCTTGGCGTTTCGGACCCCGAACACCGGGGAGCTGTTTTTT
cdr3_aa: CASSLAFRTPNTGELFF

clone_size: NA
j_call: TRBJ2-7
v_call: TRBV20-1
d_call: TRBD2
cdr3_nt: TGCAGTGCTAGTGGGGGGCTAGCGGGAGGGTACGAGCAGTACTTC
cdr3_aa: CSASGGLAGGYEQYF

clone_size: many
j_call: TRBJ1-2
v_call: TRBV28
d_call: NA
cdr3_nt: TGTGCCAGCAGTTTATTAGGGGTCTATGGCTACACCTTC
cdr3_aa: CASSLLGVYGYTF

clone_size: few
j_call: TRBJ2-7
v_call: TRBV24-1
d_call: NA
cdr3_nt: TGTGCCACCAGTGATACAGGGCGCGAGCAGTACTTC
cdr3_aa: CATSDTGREQYF

clone_size: few
j_call: TRBJ1-4
v_call: TRBV7-6
d_call: NA
cdr3_nt: TGTGCCAGCAGCTTAGGGCTAGGGGGAGGTGAAAAACTGTTTTTT
cdr3_aa: CASSLGLGGGEKLFF

clone_size: many
j_call: TRBJ1-1
v_call: TRBV20-1
d_call: NA
cdr3_nt: TGCAGTGCTGAACAGGGTGGGACTGAAGCTTTCTTT
cdr3_aa: CSAEQGGTEAFF

clone_size: NA
j_call: TRBJ2-7
v_call: TRBV5-1
d_call: TRBD2
cdr3_nt: TGCGCCAGCAGCACGGGACTAGCGGGAGTCGGGCAGTACTTC
cdr3_aa: CASSTGLAGVGQYF

clone_size: many
j_call: TRBJ2-5
v_call: TRBV28
d_call: TRBD2
cdr3_nt: TGTGCCAGCAGTCCTAGACTAGCGGGAGAGTACCAAGAGACCCAGTACTTC
cdr3_aa: CASSPRLAGEYQETQYF

clone_size: NA
j_call: TRBJ1-5
v_call: TRBV2
d_call: NA
cdr3_nt: TGTGCCAAATTAGGGAGGCAGCCCCAGCATTTT
cdr3_aa: CAKLGRQPQHF

clone_size: many
j_call: TRBJ1-2
v_call: TRBV28
d_call: TRBD1
cdr3_nt: TGTGCCAGCAAGAACAGGGGGCCTTCCTATGGCTACACCTTC
cdr3_aa: CASKNRGPSYGYTF

clone_size: few
j_call: TRBJ2-1
v_call: TRBV4-1
d_call: TRBD2
cdr3_nt: TGCGCCAGCAGCCAACCCTGGGCTAGCGGGAGCTCCTACAATGAGCAGTTCTTC
cdr3_aa: CASSQPWASGSSYNEQFF

clone_size: many
j_call: TRBJ2-5
v_call: TRBV28
d_call: NA
cdr3_nt: TGTGCCAGCAGCTCAACTCTGGAGACCCAGTACTTC
cdr3_aa: CASSSTLETQYF

clone_size: few
j_call: TRBJ2-7
v_call: TRBV11-3
d_call: TRBD1
cdr3_nt: TGTGCCAGCAGCTCACGGGACAGGACCTACGAGCAGTACTTC
cdr3_aa: CASSSRDRTYEQYF

clone_size: NA
j_call: TRBJ2-5
v_call: TRBV5-1
d_call: NA
cdr3_nt: TGCGCCAGCAGTCGCCGACTCCCGGGACAGCCTTTTGCGGGGGAGACCCCGTACTTC
cdr3_aa: CASSRRLPGQPFAGETPYF

clone_size: NA
j_call: TRBJ2-7
v_call: TRBV11-2
d_call: TRBD2
cdr3_nt: TGTGCCAGCAGCTTAGGTACCCTTGTGGCGGGAGGCCCCTACGAGCAGTACTTC
cdr3_aa: CASSLGTLVAGGPYEQYF

clone_size: NA
j_call: TRBJ2-7
v_call: TRBV15
d_call: TRBD1
cdr3_nt: TGTGCCACCAGCAGACCGGGACAGGGCTATTACGAGCAGTACTTC
cdr3_aa: CATSRPGQGYYEQYF

clone_size: NA
j_call: TRBJ2-4
v_call: TRBV19
d_call: NA
cdr3_nt: TGTGCCAGTAGTATAGACGAGATGGTAAACATTCAGTACTTC
cdr3_aa: CASSIDEMVNIQYF

clone_size: many
j_call: TRBJ1-6
v_call: TRBV28
d_call: NA
cdr3_nt: TGTGCCAGCAGTTTAGCAACGTCACCCCTCCACTTT
cdr3_aa: CASSLATSPLHF

clone_size: many
j_call: TRBJ2-5
v_call: TRBV27
d_call: TRBD1
cdr3_nt: TGTGCCAGCAGTCCGACCCCCCCTAGACAGGGAACGAGGGAGACCCAGTACTTC
cdr3_aa: CASSPTPPRQGTRETQYF

clone_size: NA
j_call: TRBJ2-2
v_call: TRBV27
d_call: TRBD2
cdr3_nt: TGTGTATCTCGACTAGCGGGAGGCTTTCGTACCGGGGAGCTGTTTTTT
cdr3_aa: CVSRLAGGFRTGELFF

clone_size: many
j_call: TRBJ1-1
v_call: TRBV29-1
d_call: NA
cdr3_nt: TGCAGCGTCCGCGCACAGACTAACACTGAAGCTTTCTTT
cdr3_aa: CSVRAQTNTEAFF